This T cell receptor beta chain was found in a study of T-cell reconstitution after alpha-beta-depleted transplantation in children. This clonotype has more than one count but fewer than ten. What it binds is unknown. Overall study findings and caveats: Surviving thymic progenitors and recipient T cells were the source of high TCRbeta diversity at day 60 in some patients. Several hundred graft clones that had expanded were reportedly the source of alpha-beta T cells about two months after transplant.

The V end was cut by 5 bases, the J end by 6 bases, with 11 bases between. From germline, CDR1 is SGHRS and CDR2 YFSETQ. The CDR3 is 13 amino acids. For TCRbeta, the library was prepared with unique molecular identifiers. TCRdb reanalysed the PCR reads using MiXCR and keeps one entry per CDR3 protein. The sample yields approximately 500,000 distinct CDR3 sequences, more than 9% seen once. This sequence joins TRBV5-1 and TRBJ2-2, with D perhaps assigned TRBD1 or TRBD2 (5 bases each). The sample was PBMCs, taken before TCRalphabeta/CD19-depleted stem cell transplant. The sequence was obtained from a child aged 2-15 years with inherited bone marrow failure, due to receive a stem cell transplant. This CDR3 reads CASRSRDPGELFF. The DNA of the CDR3 is TGCGCCAGCAGAAGCAGGGACCCCGGGGAGCTGTTTTTT.